Shown below are 8 T cell receptor beta chains from a single sample sequenced in a study of OX40 agonist ivuxolimab in advanced cancers. Repertoires were generated with immunoSEQ multiplex PCR, while TCRdb's copy carries only in-frame clones and drops some. Among 81,000 or so clones, more than 85% were seen once, and the ten largest hold 14%. The specimen was CD4+ or CD8+ T cells sorted from blood, collected in a trial of the OX40 agonist ivuxolimab. These receptors all come from an adult with an advanced solid tumor such as melanoma, head and neck, liver or kidney cancer.

The CDR3 coding sequence is TGTGCCAGCAGTTTAGGGATAGTGGGGACAGGGGCGAACACTGAAGCTTTCTTT. Translating it yields CASSLGIVGTGANTEAFF. The rearrangement joins TRBV27 to TRBJ1-1; 10 nucleotides agree with TRBD1. The CDR3 is made up of 18 amino acids. Germline values: CDR1 MNHEY, CDR2 SMNVEV (reference sequence). V lost 2 bases, J lost 1 base, and 10 bases stayed unmatched.

This sequence joins TRBV28 and TRBJ1-1; D unresolved. V was trimmed by 8 bases and J by 1 base, leaving 8 bases between them. This CDR3 has 12 amino acids. The germline gives CDR1 MDHEN, CDR2 SYDVKM. CDR3 in DNA: TGTGCCAGCTCAGCCAGGAACACTGAAGCTTTCTTT. This gives the protein CASSARNTEAFF.

This clone was recorded once. This chain joins TRBV28 and TRBJ1-2; 7 positions agree with TRBD1. Trimming took 3 bases from V and 2 from J; bases not matched to a gene: 9. Germline V gene data show CDR1 as MDHEN and CDR2 as SYDVKM. The CDR3 is 16 residues long. The CDR3 is CASSLVEGALNYGYTF. The CDR3, as DNA: TGTGCCAGCAGTTTGGTAGAGGGGGCTTTAAACTATGGCTACACCTTC.

The V gene is TRBV7-9, the J gene TRBJ1-2, with TRBD1 as a possible D gene (5 bases). Germline V gene sequence: CDR1 SEHNR, CDR2 FQNEAQ (reference sequence). Trimming took 0 bases from V and 8 from J, leaving 10 bases between them. The CDR3 totals 13 residues. This CDR3 reads CASSLALGDGYTF. In DNA, the CDR3 is TGTGCCAGCAGCTTAGCTTTGGGGGACGGCTACACCTTC.

The chain joins TRBV19 to TRBJ1-1, with TRBD1 identical over 7 bases. J was trimmed by 4 bases and V by 6 bases; bases with no gene match: 14. CDR1 is LNHDA and CDR2 is SQIVND in the germline V gene (reference sequence). The CDR3 is 16 residues long. Here the CDR3 DNA reads TGTGCCAGTAGCCTACCCCCGACAGGGTTTGGCACTGAAGCTTTCTTT. Its translation: CASSLPPTGFGTEAFF.

This sequence joins TRBV27 and TRBJ2-7; a possible D gene is TRBD1 (6 bases). This CDR3 region has 15 residues. CDR1 and CDR2 from the germline V gene are MNHEY and SMNVEV (reference sequence). V was cut by 3 bases and J by 4 bases, with 16 bases left in between. The CDR3 nucleotides are TGTGCCAGCAGTTTCTCTGGGGACACCTATTACGAGCAGTACTTC. Its protein is CASSFSGDTYYEQYF.

The CDR3 DNA reads TGCAGCGTTCTGGGACACCACTCTACGGGCTACACCTTC. As protein: CSVLGHHSTGYTF. The V and J genes are TRBV29-1 and TRBJ1-2; D might be TRBD1 (6 bases). V lost 5 bases and J 8 bases, leaving 18 bases between the germline ends. Germline CDR1 is SQVTM and CDR2 is ANQGSEA. CDR3 size: 13 residues.

The genes are TRBV7-8 and TRBJ2-7; no clear D. This CDR3 spans 18 amino acids. From germline, CDR1 is SGHVS and CDR2 FQNEAQ. Trimming removed 5 bases from V and 1 base from J, with 24 bases in between. CDR3 protein: CASSPLQESLFFSYEQYF. DNA of the CDR3: TGTGCCAGCAGCCCCCTGCAGGAATCCCTTTTCTTTTCCTACGAGCAGTACTTC. The variable domain in full, completed from reference TRBV7-8 and TRBJ2-7, reads GAGVSQSPRYKVAKRGQDVALRCDPISGHVSLFWYQQALGQGPEFLTYFQNEAQLDKSGLPSDRFFAERPEGSVSTLKIQRTQQEDSAVYLCASSPLQESLFFSYEQYFGPGTRLTVT.